Listed below are T cell receptor beta chains from one sample, sequenced in a study of human T cells and chemical hapten exposure. TCRdb re-called the RACE reads with MiXCR, one entry per CDR3 protein. The top ten hold about 14% of the sample, which has approximately 46,000 distinct CDR3 sequences, roughly 10% seen once. Material: whole blood, obtained in connection with sensitization to the hapten diphenylcyclopropenone (DPC). The receptor source for this set is a woman aged 25 to 39 with alopecia areata. Some clones in this sample may be carry-over from other donors' samples. Both conserved end residues are part of each CDR3. D genes are given only for firm matches. Not all rows give a size; the values are once, few, many and, for expanded clones, a class.

d_call	v_call	clone_size	j_call	cdr3_aa	cdr3_nt
TRBD2	TRBV29-1	many	TRBJ2-1	CSVEGGGNEQFF	TGCAGCGTTGAAGGCGGGGGCAATGAGCAGTTCTTC
NA	TRBV6-5	NA	TRBJ2-3	CASSPEVGELEYF	TGTGCCAGCAGCCCGGAGGTGGGGGAATTGGAGTATTTT
NA	TRBV6-2/TRBV6-3	many	TRBJ2-3	CASSSPFDTQYF	TGTGCCAGCAGCTCCCCATTTGATACGCAGTATTTT
TRBD1	TRBV2	few	TRBJ1-1	CASSEAGQLGVTEAFF	TGTGCCAGCAGTGAAGCGGGACAGCTGGGGGTCACTGAAGCTTTCTTT
NA	TRBV20-1	few	TRBJ2-3	CSAIHWDTQYF	TGCAGTGCTATCCACTGGGATACGCAGTATTTT
NA	TRBV7-2	few	TRBJ2-1	CASSLVRGYEQFF	TGTGCCAGCAGCTTAGTAAGGGGTTATGAGCAGTTCTTC
NA	TRBV29-1	NA	TRBJ1-1	CSVVLGQGTEAFF	TGCAGCGTTGTTCTGGGGCAGGGCACTGAAGCTTTCTTT
TRBD2	TRBV30	few	TRBJ2-5	CAWSSVTSTRETQYF	TGTGCCTGGAGTTCCGTGACTAGCACACGCGAGACCCAGTACTTC
TRBD1	TRBV10-3	NA	TRBJ2-3	CAAGEPGGYNTQYF	TGTGCCGCCGGGGAACCAGGGGGCTATAATACGCAGTATTTT
TRBD1	TRBV6-6	few	TRBJ2-2	CASNPRRQGSTGELFF	TGTGCCAGCAACCCCCGAAGACAGGGGTCCACCGGGGAGCTGTTTTTT
NA	TRBV30	many	TRBJ1-4	CAWSQPWASNEKLFF	TGTGCCTGGAGCCAACCTTGGGCCTCTAATGAAAAACTGTTTTTT
TRBD2	TRBV18	NA	TRBJ2-5	CASSIGLGETQYF	TGTGCCAGCTCAATTGGACTAGGAGAGACCCAGTACTTC
NA	TRBV3-1	few	TRBJ2-5	CASSQWGETQYF	TGTGCCAGCAGCCAATGGGGGGAGACCCAGTACTTC
TRBD1	TRBV9	many	TRBJ2-7	CASTRADRGGEQYF	TGTGCCAGCACCAGAGCGGACAGGGGAGGCGAGCAGTACTTC
NA	TRBV14	many	TRBJ2-2	CASSQENTGELFF	TGTGCCAGCAGCCAAGAGAACACCGGGGAGCTGTTTTTT
NA	TRBV4-1	many	TRBJ1-5	CASSRGEGNQPQHF	TGCGCCAGCAGCCGGGGTGAAGGGAATCAGCCCCAGCATTTT
NA	TRBV6-2/TRBV6-3	NA	TRBJ2-2	CASSYHRDTGELFF	TGTGCCAGCAGTTACCACCGGGACACCGGGGAGCTGTTTTTT
NA	TRBV6-5	NA	TRBJ1-6	CASSYSTGWSPLHF	TGTGCCAGCAGTTACAGTACAGGGTGGTCACCCCTCCACTTT
NA	TRBV3-1	NA	TRBJ2-5	CASSQALRPETQYF	TGTGCCAGCAGCCAAGCCCTCAGGCCGGAGACCCAGTACTTC
NA	TRBV28	few	TRBJ2-5	CASSSPGRVAETQYF	TGTGCCAGCAGTTCGCCGGGCAGGGTGGCGGAGACCCAGTACTTC
NA	TRBV7-2	many	TRBJ2-3	CASSFAGSMGTDTQYF	TGTGCCAGCAGCTTCGCGGGGAGTATGGGCACAGATACGCAGTATTTT
TRBD2	TRBV11-2	many	TRBJ2-1	CASSLIRRGGGNEQFF	TGTGCCAGCAGCTTAATACGGCGGGGGGGCGGAAATGAGCAGTTCTTC
TRBD1	TRBV10-3	many	TRBJ2-2	CAISPGTGSSTGELFF	TGTGCCATCAGTCCCGGGACAGGGTCTAGTACCGGGGAGCTGTTTTTT
NA	TRBV29-1	few	TRBJ1-1	CSVTGRGTEAFF	TGCAGCGTTACAGGGCGGGGGACTGAAGCTTTCTTT
NA	TRBV6-5	many	TRBJ1-3	CASSWSGAGNTIYF	TGTGCCAGCAGTTGGTCCGGGGCCGGAAACACCATATATTTT